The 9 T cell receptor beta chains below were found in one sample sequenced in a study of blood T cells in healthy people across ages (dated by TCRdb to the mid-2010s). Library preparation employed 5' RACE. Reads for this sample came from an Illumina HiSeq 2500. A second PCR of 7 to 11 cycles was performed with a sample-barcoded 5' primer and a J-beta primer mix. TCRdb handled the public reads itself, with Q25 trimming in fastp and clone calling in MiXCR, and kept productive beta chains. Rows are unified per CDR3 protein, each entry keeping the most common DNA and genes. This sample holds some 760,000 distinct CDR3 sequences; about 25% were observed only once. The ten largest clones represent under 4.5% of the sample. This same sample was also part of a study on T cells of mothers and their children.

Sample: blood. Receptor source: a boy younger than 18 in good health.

CDR3 in amino acids: CASSNPGLQALGETQYF. The CDR3 DNA follows: TGTGCCAGCAGTAATCCGGGACTACAAGCTCTCGGCGAGACCCAGTACTTC. The chain has TRBV28 and TRBJ2-1; 7 bases fit TRBD2. The end of the DNA is better explained by TRBJ2-5, so the J call may be wrong. CDR3 length equals 17 residues. CDR1 and CDR2 from the germline V gene are MDHEN and SYDVKM.

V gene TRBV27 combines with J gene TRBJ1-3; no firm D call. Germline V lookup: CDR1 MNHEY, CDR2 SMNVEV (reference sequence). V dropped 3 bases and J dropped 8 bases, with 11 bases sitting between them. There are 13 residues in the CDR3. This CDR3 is CASSFSFGDTIYF. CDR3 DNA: TGTGCCAGCAGTTTTTCCTTTGGTGACACCATATATTTT.

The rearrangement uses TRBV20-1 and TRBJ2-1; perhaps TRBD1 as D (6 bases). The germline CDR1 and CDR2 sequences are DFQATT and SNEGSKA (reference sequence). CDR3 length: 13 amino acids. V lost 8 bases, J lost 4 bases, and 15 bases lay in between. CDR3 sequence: CSFPGTLYNEQFF. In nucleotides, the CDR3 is TGCAGTTTTCCCGGGACACTTTACAATGAGCAGTTCTTC.

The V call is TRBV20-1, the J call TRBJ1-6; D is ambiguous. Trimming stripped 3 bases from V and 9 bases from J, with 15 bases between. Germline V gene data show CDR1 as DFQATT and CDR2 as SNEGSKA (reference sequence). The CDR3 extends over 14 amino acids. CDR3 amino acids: CSASRSRVGSPLHF. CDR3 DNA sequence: TGCAGTGCTAGTCGATCGAGGGTGGGTTCACCCCTCCACTTT.

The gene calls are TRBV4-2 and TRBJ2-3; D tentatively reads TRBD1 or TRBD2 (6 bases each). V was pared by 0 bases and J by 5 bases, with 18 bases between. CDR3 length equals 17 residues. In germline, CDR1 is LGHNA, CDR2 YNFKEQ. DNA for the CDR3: TGTGCCAGCAGCCAAGAGCTTTTCGAAGGGGGGATAGATACGCAGTATTTT. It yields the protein CASSQELFEGGIDTQYF.

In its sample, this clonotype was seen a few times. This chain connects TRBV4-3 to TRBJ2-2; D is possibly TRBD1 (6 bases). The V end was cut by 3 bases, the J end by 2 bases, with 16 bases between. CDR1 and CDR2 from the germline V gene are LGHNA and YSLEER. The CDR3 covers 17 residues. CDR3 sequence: CASSHGTGTINTGELFF. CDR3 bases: TGCGCCAGCAGCCATGGGACCGGGACAATTAACACCGGGGAGCTGTTTTTT.

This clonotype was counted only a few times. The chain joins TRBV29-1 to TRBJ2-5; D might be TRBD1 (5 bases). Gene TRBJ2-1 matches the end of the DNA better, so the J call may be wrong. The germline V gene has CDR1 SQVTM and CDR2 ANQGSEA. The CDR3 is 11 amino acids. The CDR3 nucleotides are TGCAGCGTGTGCCAGGGTGATGAGCAGTTCTTC. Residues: CSVCQGDEQFF.

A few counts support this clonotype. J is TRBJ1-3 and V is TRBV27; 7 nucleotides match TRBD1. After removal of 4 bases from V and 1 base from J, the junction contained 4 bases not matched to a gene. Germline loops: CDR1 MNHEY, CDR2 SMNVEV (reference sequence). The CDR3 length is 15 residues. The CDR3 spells CASSSTGVSGNTIYF. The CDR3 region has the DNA TGTGCCAGCAGTTCAACAGGGGTTTCTGGAAACACCATATATTTT.

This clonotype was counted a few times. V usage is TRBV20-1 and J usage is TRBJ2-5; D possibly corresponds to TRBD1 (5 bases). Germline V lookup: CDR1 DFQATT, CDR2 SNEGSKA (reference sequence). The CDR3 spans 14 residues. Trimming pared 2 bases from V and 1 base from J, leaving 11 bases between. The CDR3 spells CSARLFDSQETQYF. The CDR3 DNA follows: TGCAGTGCTAGACTATTCGACAGCCAAGAGACCCAGTACTTC.